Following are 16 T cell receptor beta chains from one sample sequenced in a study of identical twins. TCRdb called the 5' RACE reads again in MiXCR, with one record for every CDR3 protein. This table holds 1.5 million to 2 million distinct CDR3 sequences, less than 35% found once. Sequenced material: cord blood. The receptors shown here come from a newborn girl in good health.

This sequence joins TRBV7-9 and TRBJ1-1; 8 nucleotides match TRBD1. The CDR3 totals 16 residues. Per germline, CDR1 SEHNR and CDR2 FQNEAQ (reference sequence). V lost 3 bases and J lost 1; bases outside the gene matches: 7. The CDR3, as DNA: TGTGCCAGCAGCTTCACCGGGACAGGCGGGAACACTGAAGCTTTCTTT. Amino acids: CASSFTGTGGNTEAFF.

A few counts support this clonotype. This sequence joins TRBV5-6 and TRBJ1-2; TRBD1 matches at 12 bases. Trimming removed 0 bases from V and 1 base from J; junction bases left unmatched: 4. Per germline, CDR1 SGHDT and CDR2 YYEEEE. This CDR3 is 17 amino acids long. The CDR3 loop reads CASSLAGTGGINYGYTF. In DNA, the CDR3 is TGTGCCAGCAGCTTGGCCGGGACAGGGGGCATTAACTATGGCTACACCTTC.

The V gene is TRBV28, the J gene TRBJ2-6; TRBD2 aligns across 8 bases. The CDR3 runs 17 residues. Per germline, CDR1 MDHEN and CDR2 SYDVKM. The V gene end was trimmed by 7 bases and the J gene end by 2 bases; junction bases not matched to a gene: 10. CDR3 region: CASITWGSGTGANVLTF. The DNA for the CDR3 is TGTGCCAGCATCACCTGGGGTAGCGGGACTGGGGCCAACGTCCTGACTTTC.

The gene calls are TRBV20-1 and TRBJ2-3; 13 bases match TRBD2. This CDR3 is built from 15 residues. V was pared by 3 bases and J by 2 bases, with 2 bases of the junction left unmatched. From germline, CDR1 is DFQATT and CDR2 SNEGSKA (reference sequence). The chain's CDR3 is CSASGLAGDTDTQYF. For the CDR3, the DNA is TGCAGTGCTAGCGGACTAGCGGGAGACACAGATACGCAGTATTTT.

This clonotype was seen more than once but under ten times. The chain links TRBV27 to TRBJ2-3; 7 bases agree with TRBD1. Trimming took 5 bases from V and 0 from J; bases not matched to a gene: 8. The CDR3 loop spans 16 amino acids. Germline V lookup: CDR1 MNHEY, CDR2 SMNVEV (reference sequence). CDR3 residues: CASSPRTGASTDTQYF. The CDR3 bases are TGTGCCAGCAGTCCCCGGACAGGAGCTAGCACAGATACGCAGTATTTT.

DNA for the CDR3: TGTGCCAGCAGCGCGGGACTAGCGGGGACCAGGGCAGATACGCAGTATTTT. Translated: CASSAGLAGTRADTQYF. V gene TRBV7-9 combines with J gene TRBJ2-3, with 13 bases matching TRBD2. The V segment lost 5 bases and the J segment 4 bases; nucleotides outside the gene matches: 9. CDR3 length equals 17 residues. Per the germline V gene, CDR1 is SEHNR and CDR2 is FQNEAQ (reference sequence).

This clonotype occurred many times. The CDR3 spells CASSLRDLSYEQYF. CDR3 sequence (DNA): TGTGCCAGCAGCTTAAGGGACCTCTCCTACGAGCAGTACTTC. The chain combines TRBV7-2 with TRBJ2-7, with D possibly being TRBD1 or TRBD2 (5 bases each). The CDR3 is made up of 14 amino acids. The ends were cut back, 2 bases at V and 0 bases at J, with 8 bases in the middle. CDR1 is SGHTA, CDR2 FQGNSA, per germline.

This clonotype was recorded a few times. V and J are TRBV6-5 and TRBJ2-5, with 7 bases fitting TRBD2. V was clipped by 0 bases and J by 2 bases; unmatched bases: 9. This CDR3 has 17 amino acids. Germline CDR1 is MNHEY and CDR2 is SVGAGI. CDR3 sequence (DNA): TGTGCCAGCAGTTACTCATCCCACCAAGCGGGGCAAGAGACCCAGTACTTC. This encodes CASSYSSHQAGQETQYF.

The CDR3: CSARVRQGAGPSSYEQYF. Written as DNA, the CDR3 is TGCAGTGCTAGAGTGAGACAGGGTGCGGGACCGAGCTCCTACGAGCAGTACTTC. The V and J genes are TRBV20-1 and TRBJ2-7; D possibly corresponds to TRBD1 (7 bases). CDR3 length: 18 amino acids. Germline CDR1 reads DFQATT; CDR2 reads SNEGSKA (reference sequence). V was trimmed by 1 base and J by 0 bases, leaving 22 bases between them.

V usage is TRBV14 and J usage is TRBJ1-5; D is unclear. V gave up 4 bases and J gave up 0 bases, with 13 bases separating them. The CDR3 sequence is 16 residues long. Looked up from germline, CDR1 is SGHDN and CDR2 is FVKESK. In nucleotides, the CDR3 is TGTGCCAGCAGCCGGATCGACACCCATAGCAATCAGCCCCAGCATTTT. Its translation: CASSRIDTHSNQPQHF.

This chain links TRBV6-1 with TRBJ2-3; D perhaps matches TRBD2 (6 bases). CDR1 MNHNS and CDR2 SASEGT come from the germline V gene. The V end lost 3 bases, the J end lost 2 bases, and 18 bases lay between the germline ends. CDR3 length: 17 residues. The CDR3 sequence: CASSEGWAGILTDTQYF. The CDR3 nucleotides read TGTGCCAGCAGTGAGGGTTGGGCGGGGATCCTCACAGATACGCAGTATTTT.

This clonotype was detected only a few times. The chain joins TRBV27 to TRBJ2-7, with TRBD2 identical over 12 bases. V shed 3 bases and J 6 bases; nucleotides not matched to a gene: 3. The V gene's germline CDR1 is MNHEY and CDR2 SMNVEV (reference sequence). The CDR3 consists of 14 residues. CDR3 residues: CASSLGTSGFEQYF. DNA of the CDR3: TGTGCCAGCAGTTTGGGGACTAGCGGGTTCGAGCAGTACTTC.

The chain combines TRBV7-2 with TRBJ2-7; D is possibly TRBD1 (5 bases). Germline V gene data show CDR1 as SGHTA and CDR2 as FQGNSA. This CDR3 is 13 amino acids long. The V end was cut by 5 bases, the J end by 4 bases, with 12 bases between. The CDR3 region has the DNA TGTGCCAGCAGCCCCATAGCAGGGTACGAGCAGTACTTC. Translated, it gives CASSPIAGYEQYF.

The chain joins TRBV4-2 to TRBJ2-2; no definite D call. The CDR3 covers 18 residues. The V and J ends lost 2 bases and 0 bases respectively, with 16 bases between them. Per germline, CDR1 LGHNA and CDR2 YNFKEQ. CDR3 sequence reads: CASSQTQWGHANTGELFF. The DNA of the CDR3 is TGTGCCAGCAGCCAAACACAGTGGGGTCACGCGAACACCGGGGAGCTGTTTTTT.

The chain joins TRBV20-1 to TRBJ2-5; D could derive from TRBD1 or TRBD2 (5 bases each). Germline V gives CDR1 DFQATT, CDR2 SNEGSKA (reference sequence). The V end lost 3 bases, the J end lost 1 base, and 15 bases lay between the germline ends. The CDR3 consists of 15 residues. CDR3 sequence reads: CSASVRRDAQETQYF. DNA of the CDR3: TGCAGTGCTAGCGTACGCCGGGACGCCCAAGAGACCCAGTACTTC.

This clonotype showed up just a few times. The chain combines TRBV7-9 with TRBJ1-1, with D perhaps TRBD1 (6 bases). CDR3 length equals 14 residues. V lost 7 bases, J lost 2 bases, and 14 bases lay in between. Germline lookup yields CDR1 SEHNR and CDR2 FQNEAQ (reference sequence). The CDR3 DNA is TGTGCCAGCACTAAAGGCAGGGGCAACACTGAAGCTTTCTTT. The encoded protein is CASTKGRGNTEAFF.